This T cell receptor beta chain was identified in a study of T-cell memory formation after mild COVID-19. For the study at large: TCR clustering was largely donor specific. Overall study results and limits: There were some responding clones in pre-infection memory, which suggested that cross-reactive memory had joined. Clonal second-wave expansions that peaked on day 37 had unconfirmed SARS-CoV-2 specificity. Clones shrinking from day 15 to 85 showed even CD4/CD8 mixes; later expanders tilted CD4+.

MiXCR, applied by TCRdb to the 5' RACE reads, yields one record per CDR3 protein. The data contain some 48,000 distinct CDR3 sequences, roughly 12% of them seen just once; the ten biggest clones take up 24%. The table lists this clonotype with many counts. The antigen is not known. Trimming shortened V by 7 bases and J by 3 bases, and 10 bases separated the two germline ends. This CDR3 is 12 amino acids long. The germline V gene has CDR1 SQVTM and CDR2 ANQGSEA. Sequencing used PBMCs or a T cell subset sorted from them (not recorded which). The receptor was derived from a man aged 18 to 29 who had mild COVID-19 (a few samples of this study predate the infection). Cell type and time point are not known. The chain employs TRBV29-1 and TRBJ2-1; TRBD2 is a possible D gene (6 bases). The CDR3 nucleotides read TGCAGCGCCGTCGGGGGCTACAATGAGCAGTTCTTC. It encodes CSAVGGYNEQFF.